This TCR beta chain was captured by sequencing in a study of blood T cells in healthy people across ages. Study information: Per two T cells, template switching captured roughly one barcoded beta molecule. Regarding the study as a whole: Roughly linear age-related decline in beta diversity appeared, significant by age approximately 43.

A second about 7 to 11 cycle PCR used barcoded and J-beta primers. TCRdb called the 5' RACE reads again in MiXCR, with one record for every CDR3 protein. The sample has hundreds of thousands of distinct CDR3 sequences; roughly 41% are singletons. In regard to this clonotype: What it binds is unknown.

CDR3 length: 16 amino acids. The germline CDR1 and CDR2 sequences are DFQATT and SNEGSKA (reference sequence). With V trimmed by 6 bases and J by 0 bases, 11 bases remained unmatched. Material: blood. The source of this sequence is a man at least 80 years old in good health. The V and J genes are TRBV20-1 and TRBJ2-3; TRBD2 matches at 8 bases. Here the CDR3 DNA reads TGCAGTGCCCCCCGGGGGGGGAACCCTAGCACAGATACGCAGTATTTT. This gives the protein CSAPRGGNPSTDTQYF.